Sequencing of this T cell receptor beta chain was carried out in a study of CD8 T cells in Susac syndrome. Random hexamers were used to reverse transcribe the RNA input (about 0.5 to 1 ug). Multiplex immunoSEQ PCR targeted 54 Vbeta and 13 Jbeta TCR beta segments. TCRdb re-called the immunoSEQ multiplex PCR reads with MiXCR, one entry per CDR3 protein. The sample holds roughly 150,000 distinct CDR3 sequences, approximately 93% seen once. This CDR3 spans 14 amino acids. CDR1 and CDR2 from the germline V gene are MNHEY and SVGAGI. The trim removed 6 bases at V and 2 bases at J, leaving 4 bases unmatched.

Sequences were obtained from CD8+ T cells from PBMCs. V gene TRBV6-5 combines with J gene TRBJ1-5; TRBD1 agrees at 7 bases. This sequence originates from a human donor with multiple sclerosis. CDR3 coding DNA: TGTGCCAGCAGGCCAGGGGGTGGCAATCAGCCCCAGCATTTT. It yields the protein CASRPGGGNQPQHF.